The 20 T cell receptor beta chains below come from one sample, sequenced in a study of T cells in narcolepsy. The assay was immunoSEQ multiplex PCR, and TCRdb's table has in-frame clones only and misses some. The sample contains some 15,000 clones, roughly two thirds of which appear only once. The sample taken for sequencing was CD45RA- memory CD8+ T cells from PBMCs. All receptors derive from a human donor with narcolepsy.

The V call is TRBV27, the J call TRBJ1-1; no clear D. Germline V gives CDR1 MNHEY, CDR2 SMNVEV (reference sequence). The CDR3 sequence is 18 residues long. V gave up 1 base and J gave up 4 bases, with 22 bases separating them. CDR3 sequence reads: CASSLFGRIQSTSTEAFF. For the CDR3, the DNA is TGTGCCAGCAGTTTATTTGGCAGGATCCAGAGTACTAGCACTGAAGCTTTCTTT.

The CDR3 DNA is TGTGCCAGCGGCTCAGGGGAGGCAGAAGCTTTCTTT. It yields the protein CASGSGEAEAFF. This chain connects TRBV9 to TRBJ1-1, with D perhaps TRBD1 (6 bases). Germline assignment: CDR1 SGDLS and CDR2 YYNGEE. The CDR3 spans 12 residues. V was pared by 7 bases and J by 8 bases, with 15 bases between.

The rearrangement joins TRBV6-1 to TRBJ1-4; 8 positions agree with TRBD1. The V gene's germline CDR1 is MNHNS and CDR2 SASEGT. The CDR3 runs to 15 residues. V dropped 3 bases and J dropped 4; count of bases not matched to a gene: 4. The CDR3 spells CASSDTQGDNEKLFF. In nucleotides, the CDR3 is TGTGCCAGCAGTGACACACAGGGGGATAATGAAAAACTGTTTTTT.

The CDR3 is CASNAGTGGTDTQYF. The DNA of the CDR3 is TGTGCCAGCAACGCCGGGACAGGTGGGACAGATACGCAGTATTTT. The V call is TRBV7-9, the J call TRBJ2-3, with 8 bases lining up with TRBD1. The trim removed 7 bases at V and 3 bases at J, leaving 9 bases unmatched. The germline CDR1 and CDR2 sequences are SEHNR and FQNEAQ (reference sequence). CDR3 length equals 15 residues.

The chain is built from TRBV7-9 and TRBJ1-2; TRBD1 matches 12 bases. Germline CDR1 SEHNR, CDR2 FQNEAQ (reference sequence). The CDR3 is made up of 14 amino acids. With 5 bases clipped from V and 14 bases from J, the junction kept 12 bases outside the gene matches. This CDR3 reads CASSLGGDRGRSTF. CDR3 bases: TGTGCCAGCAGCCTAGGTGGGGACAGGGGGCGAAGTACCTTC.

This clone was recorded only once. The chain has TRBV9 and TRBJ2-5; 9 nucleotides line up with TRBD1. V lost 2 bases to trimming and J lost 5 bases; unmatched junction nucleotides: 4. Germline lookup yields CDR1 SGDLS and CDR2 YYNGEE. The length of the CDR3 is 14 residues. The CDR3 DNA is TGTGCCAGCAGCGTCTCCGGGACAGGGGAGACCCAGTACTTC. Protein product: CASSVSGTGETQYF.

J is TRBJ2-5 and V is TRBV11-2; 11 nucleotides agree with TRBD1. Unmatched junction bases numbered 7, after V lost 5 bases and J lost 5 bases. The CDR3 length is 15 residues. Germline-derived CDR1 and CDR2 are SGHAT and FQNNGV. The CDR3 coding sequence is TGTGCCAGCAGCGAGGGGACAGGGGGTCACGAGACCCAGTACTTC. Translating gives CASSEGTGGHETQYF.

The chain links TRBV27 to TRBJ2-1; D is undetermined. Germline V gene sequence: CDR1 MNHEY, CDR2 SMNVEV (reference sequence). Trimming removed 8 bases at V and 7 bases at J, with 15 bases between. This CDR3 comprises 13 residues. The DNA for the CDR3 is TGTGCCAGCCGGCCAGACGTTAGAAATGAGCAGTTCTTC. This sequence encodes CASRPDVRNEQFF.

V is TRBV27 and J is TRBJ1-5, with TRBD1 as a possible D gene (5 bases). The germline V and J ends were trimmed by 3 bases and 5 bases, with 8 bases remaining between them. The germline gives CDR1 MNHEY, CDR2 SMNVEV (reference sequence). The CDR3 spans 13 residues. As DNA, the CDR3 is TGTGCCAGCAGTTTGGCAGGGTATCAGCCCCAGCATTTT. Its protein is CASSLAGYQPQHF.

As for this clone: At one end the junction does not follow the germline gene, possibly because of a read error. This rearrangement joins TRBV7-7 to TRBJ2-2, with 8 bases aligning to TRBD2. The germline gives CDR1 SSHAT, CDR2 FNYEAQ (reference sequence). The CDR3 runs 13 residues. Written as DNA, the CDR3 is TGTGCTAGCAGCTATACTAGCGGCGGGGAGCTGTTTTTT. Protein product: CASSYTSGGELFF.

As for this clone: Other DNA sequences of this sample code for an identical CDR3. V gene TRBV6-5 combines with J gene TRBJ1-2; TRBD1 agrees at 8 bases. The V and J ends lost 1 base and 2 bases, in that order; junction bases with no gene match: 6. CDR1 is MNHEY and CDR2 is SVGAGI in the germline V gene. This CDR3 has 16 residues. The CDR3 is CASSYLDWTGNYGYTF. CDR3 nucleotides: TGTGCCAGCAGTTACTTAGACTGGACAGGGAACTATGGCTACACCTTC.

This sequence joins TRBV14 and TRBJ2-4, with D perhaps matching TRBD1 (5 bases). Germline CDR1 SGHDN, CDR2 FVKESK. Trimming left V 2 bases short and J 2 bases short, with 19 bases between. This CDR3 contains 18 residues. CDR3 loop: CASSQLNGRVEPKNIQYF. CDR3 bases: TGTGCCAGCAGCCAATTAAACGGCAGGGTGGAACCCAAAAACATTCAGTACTTC.

This chain uses TRBV7-8 with TRBJ2-3; perhaps TRBD1 as D (6 bases). In germline, CDR1 is SGHVS, CDR2 FQNEAQ. Trimming shortened V by 4 bases and J by 2 bases, and 13 bases separated the two germline ends. The CDR3 runs to 15 residues. The DNA for the CDR3 is TGTGCCAGCAGCTACCTACAGGGTCCCACAGATACGCAGTATTTT. Its protein is CASSYLQGPTDTQYF.

The V gene is TRBV27, the J gene TRBJ1-3, with D uncertain. Germline V gene lookup returns CDR1 MNHEY and CDR2 SMNVEV (reference sequence). V gave up 5 bases and J gave up 0 bases, with 11 bases separating them. The CDR3 covers 15 residues. The CDR3 loop is CASSVDGTSGNTIYF. Here the CDR3 DNA reads TGTGCCAGCAGTGTGGACGGCACCTCTGGAAACACCATATATTTT.

This clone was counted once. The chain couples TRBV9 to TRBJ1-1; TRBD1 matches at 8 bases. This CDR3 is 16 amino acids long. Looked up from germline, CDR1 is SGDLS and CDR2 is YYNGEE. With 4 bases clipped from V and 6 bases from J, the junction kept 14 bases outside the gene matches. The CDR3 DNA is TGTGCCAGCAGCCCAGGCGATCTAGGACAGGGCCCTGAAGCTTTCTTT. This sequence encodes CASSPGDLGQGPEAFF.

This chain connects TRBV2 to TRBJ2-3; D gene ambiguous. V was shortened by 4 bases and J by 0 bases, with 5 bases between the two germline ends. Germline CDR1 is SNHLY and CDR2 is FYNNEI. The CDR3 is made up of 13 amino acids. CDR3 DNA sequence: TGTGCCAGCAGTGCCGGAAGCACAGATACGCAGTATTTT. Protein sequence: CASSAGSTDTQYF.

Only one count was recorded for this clone. The chain employs TRBV15 and TRBJ1-2; D is undetermined. CDR3 length: 13 amino acids. Per the germline V gene, CDR1 is LNHNV and CDR2 is YYDKDF (reference sequence). V lost 6 bases, J lost 4 bases, and 12 bases lay in between. CDR3 sequence reads: CATSETRTYGYTF. DNA for the CDR3: TGTGCCACCAGTGAGACGCGTACCTATGGCTACACCTTC.

The rearrangement links TRBV30 to TRBJ2-7; D is uncertain. CDR1 is GTSNPN and CDR2 is SVGIG in the germline V gene (reference sequence). The CDR3 runs to 13 residues. Trimming stripped 0 bases from V and 5 bases from J, with 11 bases between. DNA for the CDR3: TGTGCCTGGAGTGTACAAAGTATCGACGAGCAGTACTTC. Amino acid sequence: CAWSVQSIDEQYF. The variable domain in full, with the rest retrieved from reference TRBV30 and TRBJ2-7, is SQTIHQWPATLVQPVGSPLSLECTVEGTSNPNLYWYRQAAGRGLQLLFYSVGIGQISSEVPQNLSASRPQDRQFILSSKKLLLSDSGFYLCAWSVQSIDEQYFGPGTRLTVT.

The chain has TRBV27 and TRBJ2-1; TRBD2 matches at 8 bases. Germline values: CDR1 MNHEY, CDR2 SMNVEV (reference sequence). Trimming at V came to 0 bases and at J to 7 bases, leaving 8 bases not matched to a gene. The CDR3 spans 16 residues. The CDR3 nucleotides read TGTGCCAGCAGTTTATCGGTAGCGGGGATTCTAAATGAGCAGTTCTTC. Translated: CASSLSVAGILNEQFF.

This chain connects TRBV2 to TRBJ2-5, with D maybe TRBD2 (6 bases). This CDR3 is 14 amino acids long. The germline gives CDR1 SNHLY, CDR2 FYNNEI. Trimming left V 4 bases short and J 5 bases short, with 14 bases between. The CDR3 sequence is CASSAVGSVETQYF. The CDR3 nucleotides read TGTGCCAGCAGTGCGGTCGGGAGTGTGGAGACCCAGTACTTC.